What follows describes a single T cell receptor beta chain. This sample was taken from a study of cytomegalovirus exposure and HLA in healthy donors. 60 Vbeta and 13 Jbeta primers were used in PCR. This table comes from immunoSEQ multiplex PCR, and its TCRdb copy is limited to in-frame clones, with some not included. This table lists under 90,000 clones. Germline V gene sequence: CDR1 SGHVS, CDR2 FQNEAQ. This CDR3 is 17 amino acids long. V lost 2 bases to trimming and J lost 6 bases; unmatched junction nucleotides: 13. V is TRBV7-8 and J is TRBJ2-7; TRBD2 agrees at 10 bases. The TCR sequence derives from a man in his fifties in good health and CMV-seropositive. Sequencing input: PBMCs. The CDR3 protein is CASSLPRSASGSGEQYF. As DNA, the CDR3 is TGTGCCAGCAGCTTACCTCGTTCGGCTAGCGGGAGTGGCGAGCAGTACTTC.